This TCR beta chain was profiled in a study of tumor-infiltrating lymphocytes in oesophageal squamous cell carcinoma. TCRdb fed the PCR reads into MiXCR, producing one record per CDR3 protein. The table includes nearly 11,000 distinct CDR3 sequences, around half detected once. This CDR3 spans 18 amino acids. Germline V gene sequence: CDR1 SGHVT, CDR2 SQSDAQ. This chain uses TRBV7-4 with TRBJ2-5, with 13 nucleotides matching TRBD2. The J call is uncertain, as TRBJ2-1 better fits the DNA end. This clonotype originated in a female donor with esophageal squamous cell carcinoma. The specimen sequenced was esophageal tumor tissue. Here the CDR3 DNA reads TGTGCCAGCAGCTTACAGGGGACTAGCGGGAACAGGGGCAATGAGCAGTTCTTC. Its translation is CASSLQGTSGNRGNEQFF.